Listed here is a single T cell receptor (beta chain). Its antigen is as yet unknown. This table comes from immunoSEQ multiplex PCR, and its TCRdb copy is limited to in-frame clones, with some not included. The table includes 350,000 to 450,000 clones, 90% to 95% detected once. This sample stems from a study of Ad26.COV2.S vaccination and SARS-CoV-2 variants. Findings and caveats of the study: Placebo recipients had lower spike-specific TCR breadth than vaccine recipients. Researchers reported similar non-spike TCR breadth in vaccine and placebo recipients.

V shed 0 bases and J shed 7 bases, with 15 bases lying between them. This CDR3 region has 16 residues. Germline V CDR1 and CDR2: LNHNV, YYDKDF (reference sequence). The V gene is TRBV15, the J gene TRBJ2-2; tentative D call: TRBD1 (5 bases). This clonotype originated in a human donor who had recovered from COVID-19. The source was peripheral blood, collected after recovery from COVID-19. The chain's CDR3 is CATSRDSRVRIGELFF. Here the CDR3 DNA reads TGTGCCACCAGCAGAGACAGCAGGGTTCGGATCGGGGAGCTGTTTTTT. Full variable domain (missing parts from reference TRBV15 and TRBJ2-2): DAMVIQNPRYQVTQFGKPVTLSCSQTLNHNVMYWYQQKSSQAPKLLFHYYDKDFNNEADTPDNFQSRRPNTSFCFLDIRSPGLGDTAMYLCATSRDSRVRIGELFFGEGSRLTVL.